These 16 T cell receptor beta chains originate from one sample sequenced in a study of cytomegalovirus exposure and HLA in healthy donors. Primers for the PCR totalled 60 Vbeta and 13 Jbeta. Sequencing was performed with immunoSEQ multiplex PCR; in TCRdb, only in-frame clones are kept and a portion is missing. The profile shows under 200,000 clones, 84% of them singletons. Source material: PBMCs. These TCRs come from a man aged 25-40 years in good health and CMV-seronegative.

The chain combines TRBV11-2 with TRBJ2-7; 9 positions agree with TRBD2. CDR3 size: 16 residues. Germline-derived CDR1 and CDR2 are SGHAT and FQNNGV. Trimming removed 2 bases from V and 1 base from J; junction bases left unmatched: 6. In DNA form, the CDR3 reads TGTGCCAGCAGCTTATCGGGACTAGCTGTTTCCTACGAGCAGTACTTC. Its translation: CASSLSGLAVSYEQYF.

V usage is TRBV7-2 and J usage is TRBJ1-1, with D uncertain. The V end lost 5 bases, the J end lost 6 bases, and 16 bases lay between the germline ends. In germline, CDR1 is SGHTA, CDR2 FQGNSA. The length of the CDR3 is 14 residues. The chain's CDR3 is CASSQFKGVAEAFF. For the CDR3, the DNA is TGTGCCAGCAGCCAGTTTAAGGGAGTCGCTGAAGCTTTCTTT.

This rearrangement joins TRBV25-1 to TRBJ2-7; TRBD1 agrees at 9 bases. CDR1 is MGHDK and CDR2 is SYGVNS in the germline V gene. Trimming cost V 6 bases and J 5 bases; bases outside gene matches: 5. This CDR3 is 13 amino acids long. The CDR3 is CASRGQGIHEQYF. CDR3 bases: TGTGCCAGCAGGGGACAGGGTATACACGAGCAGTACTTC.

V usage is TRBV30 and J usage is TRBJ1-5; D is perhaps TRBD1 (5 bases). The V and J ends lost 3 bases and 5 bases respectively, with 14 bases between them. CDR1 and CDR2 (germline): GTSNPN, SVGIG (reference sequence). The CDR3 contains 14 residues. Written as DNA, the CDR3 is TGTGCCTGGAGCGCCAACAGGTTTTATCAGCCCCAGCATTTT. Translated, it gives CAWSANRFYQPQHF.

The gene calls are TRBV7-2 and TRBJ2-2, with D maybe TRBD2 (6 bases). The ends were cut back, 1 base at V and 5 bases at J, with 17 bases in the middle. From germline, CDR1 is SGHTA and CDR2 FQGNSA. This CDR3 contains 17 residues. CDR3 nucleotides: TGTGCCAGCAGCTTAGGCCAACCCGGGAGTGGTACCGGGGAGCTGTTTTTT. The encoded protein is CASSLGQPGSGTGELFF.

The chain uses TRBV5-4 and TRBJ1-1; 10 bases match TRBD1. Germline CDR1 reads SGHNT; CDR2 reads YYREEE (reference sequence). The CDR3 sequence is 17 residues long. V lost 0 bases, J lost 3 bases, and 8 bases stayed unmatched. In nucleotides, the CDR3 is TGTGCCAGCAGCTTGGACGGCGGGACAGGGGCATACACTGAAGCTTTCTTT. Translating gives CASSLDGGTGAYTEAFF.

The chain carries TRBV30 and TRBJ1-6; tentative D call: TRBD1 (5 bases). With 5 bases removed from V and 6 bases from J, the gap between germline ends came to 11 bases. The CDR3 spans 13 residues. CDR1 and CDR2 from the germline V gene are GTSNPN and SVGIG (reference sequence). The CDR3 protein is CAWAPGGNSPLHF. The CDR3 DNA reads as TGTGCCTGGGCCCCCGGGGGTAATTCACCCCTCCACTTT.

Only a few counts were recorded for this clone. The chain links TRBV5-1 to TRBJ1-1; 8 bases match TRBD1. The CDR3 sequence is 13 residues long. Per the germline V gene, CDR1 is SGHRS and CDR2 is YFSETQ. The J segment lost 9 bases and the V segment lost 0 bases, leaving 4 bases of the junction unmatched. The CDR3 here is CASSLEGQGQAFF. In DNA, the CDR3 is TGCGCCAGCAGCTTGGAAGGACAGGGCCAAGCTTTCTTT.

DNA of the CDR3: TGCAGCGTTGAATCCCGGAGAGGCACTGAAGCTTTCTTT. This codes for CSVESRRGTEAFF. The J gene is TRBJ1-1, the V gene TRBV29-1; no clear D. CDR3 size: 13 residues. Trimming removed 2 bases at V and 4 bases at J, with 11 bases between. The germline V gene has CDR1 SQVTM and CDR2 ANQGSEA. The variable domain in full, with the rest retrieved from reference TRBV29-1 and TRBJ1-1, is SAVISQKPSRDICQRGTSLTIQCQVDSQVTMMFWYRQQPGQSLTLIATANQGSEATYESGFVIDKFPISRPNLTFSTLTVSNMSPEDSSIYLCSVESRRGTEAFFGQGTRLTVV.

The table lists this clone with a few counts. The chain combines TRBV2 with TRBJ1-2, with 7 bases fitting TRBD1. V lost 7 bases, J lost 6 bases, and 5 bases stayed unmatched. The V gene's germline CDR1 is SNHLY and CDR2 FYNNEI. This CDR3 is built from 12 residues. This CDR3 is CASTYRGDGYTF. The CDR3 nucleotides are TGTGCCAGCACCTACAGGGGCGATGGCTACACCTTC.

This chain uses TRBV19 with TRBJ1-1, with D possibly TRBD1 on 5 matching bases. Trimming left V 5 bases short and J 6 bases short, with 16 bases between. Germline CDR1 and CDR2: LNHDA and SQIVND (reference sequence). This CDR3 contains 14 residues. CDR3 DNA sequence: TGTGCCAGTAGTGAGGCAGGGAGGGTGGCTGAAGCTTTCTTT. Protein product: CASSEAGRVAEAFF.

This clone was detected once. The chain combines TRBV14 with TRBJ2-1; 7 bases map to TRBD1. V gave up 4 bases and J gave up 5 bases; unmatched junction bases: 14. The CDR3 extends over 17 amino acids. Germline CDR1 SGHDN, CDR2 FVKESK. CDR3 amino acids: CASSRGLGTVPNNEQFF. CDR3 nucleotides: TGTGCCAGCAGCCGAGGTCTTGGGACAGTACCGAACAATGAGCAGTTCTTC.

The rearrangement joins TRBV15 to TRBJ2-4; the D gene is possibly TRBD2 (6 bases). The germline V and J ends were trimmed by 0 bases and 2 bases, with 17 bases remaining between them. The V gene's germline CDR1 is LNHNV and CDR2 YYDKDF (reference sequence). The CDR3 covers 18 residues. CDR3 DNA: TGTGCCACCAGCAGAGATCGGGTAGCGGATGGTTCCAAAAACATTCAGTACTTC. This translates into CATSRDRVADGSKNIQYF.

This clone was observed a few times. The junction and the germline gene differ at one end; a read error may be behind it. The sample carries other DNA sequences with the same CDR3. This chain joins TRBV7-2 and TRBJ2-2, with 7 positions matching TRBD1. The CDR3 extends over 17 amino acids. Germline V CDR1 and CDR2: SGHTA, FQGNSA. The CDR3 DNA reads TGTGCCAGCAGCTTAAGGTGGGGACAGTCGAACACTGGGGAGCTGTTTTTT. Translated: CASSLRWGQSNTGELFF.

This rearrangement joins TRBV11-3 to TRBJ1-4; no definite D call. CDR1 and CDR2 from the germline V gene are SGHNT and YENEEA. The V end was cut by 3 bases, the J end by 1 base, with 6 bases between. The CDR3 is made up of 14 amino acids. The CDR3 reads CASSFGKTNEKLFF. CDR3 sequence (DNA): TGTGCCAGCAGCTTCGGGAAAACTAATGAAAAACTGTTTTTT.

The J gene is TRBJ1-2, the V gene TRBV28; D is unresolved. CDR1 is MDHEN, CDR2 SYDVKM, per germline. This CDR3 comprises 11 residues. Trimming left V 4 bases short and J 4 bases short, with 4 bases between. CDR3 DNA: TGTGCCAGCAGTTCACTCTATGGCTACACCTTC. As protein: CASSSLYGYTF.